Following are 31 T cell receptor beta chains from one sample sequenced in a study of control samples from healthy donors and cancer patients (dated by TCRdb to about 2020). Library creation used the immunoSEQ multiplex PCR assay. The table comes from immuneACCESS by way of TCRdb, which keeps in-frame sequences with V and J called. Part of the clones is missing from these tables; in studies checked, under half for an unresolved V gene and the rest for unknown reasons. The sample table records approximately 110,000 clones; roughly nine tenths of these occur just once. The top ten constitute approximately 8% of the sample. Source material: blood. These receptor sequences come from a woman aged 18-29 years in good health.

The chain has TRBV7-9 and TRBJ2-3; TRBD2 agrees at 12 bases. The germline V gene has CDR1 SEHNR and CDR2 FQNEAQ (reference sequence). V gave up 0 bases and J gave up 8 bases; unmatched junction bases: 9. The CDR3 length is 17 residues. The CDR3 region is CASSLAKTGTSGSTQYF. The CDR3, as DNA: TGTGCCAGCAGCTTAGCTAAAACCGGGACTAGCGGGTCTACGCAGTATTTT.

CDR3 DNA: TGCGCCAGCAGTTTCAACCGGGCTGACTACGAGCAGTACTTC. This translates into CASSFNRADYEQYF. V usage is TRBV5-1 and J usage is TRBJ2-7; D is uncertain. CDR1 and CDR2 (germline): SGHRS, YFSETQ. The CDR3 sequence is 14 residues long. The V and J ends lost 5 bases and 3 bases respectively, with 15 bases between them.

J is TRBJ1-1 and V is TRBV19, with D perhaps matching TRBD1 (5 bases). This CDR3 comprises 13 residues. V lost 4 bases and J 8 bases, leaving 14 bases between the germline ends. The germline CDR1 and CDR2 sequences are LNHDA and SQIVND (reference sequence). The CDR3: CASSTYQGFEAFF. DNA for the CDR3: TGTGCCAGTAGTACGTATCAGGGTTTCGAAGCTTTCTTT.

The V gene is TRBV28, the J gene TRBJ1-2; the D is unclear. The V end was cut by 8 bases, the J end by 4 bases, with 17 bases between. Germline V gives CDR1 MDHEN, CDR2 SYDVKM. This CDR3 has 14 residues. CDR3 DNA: TGTGCCAGCGCCAAGGACGTCGACCTCTATGGCTACACCTTC. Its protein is CASAKDVDLYGYTF.

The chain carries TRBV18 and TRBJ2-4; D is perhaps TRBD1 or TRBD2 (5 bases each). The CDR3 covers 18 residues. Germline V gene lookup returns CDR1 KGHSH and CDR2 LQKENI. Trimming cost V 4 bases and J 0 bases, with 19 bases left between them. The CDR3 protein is CASSLYPGQRGAKNIQYF. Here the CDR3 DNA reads TGTGCCAGCTCACTGTACCCGGGGCAGAGAGGAGCCAAAAACATTCAGTACTTC.

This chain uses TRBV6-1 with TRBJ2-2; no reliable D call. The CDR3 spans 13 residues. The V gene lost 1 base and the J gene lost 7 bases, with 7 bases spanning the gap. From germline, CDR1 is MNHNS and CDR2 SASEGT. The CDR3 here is CASSEVAGGELFF. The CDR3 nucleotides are TGTGCCAGCAGTGAAGTGGCAGGCGGGGAGCTGTTTTTT.

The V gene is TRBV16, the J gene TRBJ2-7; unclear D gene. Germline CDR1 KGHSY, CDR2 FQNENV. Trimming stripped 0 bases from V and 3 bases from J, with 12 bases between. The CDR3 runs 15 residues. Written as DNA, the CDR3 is TGTGCCAGCAGCCAATCCCAGAATTTGGACTACGAGCAGTACTTC. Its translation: CASSQSQNLDYEQYF.

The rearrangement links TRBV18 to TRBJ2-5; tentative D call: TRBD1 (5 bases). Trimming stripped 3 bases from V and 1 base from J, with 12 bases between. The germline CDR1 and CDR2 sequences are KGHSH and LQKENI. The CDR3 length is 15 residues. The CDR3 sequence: CASSPRQNPQETQYF. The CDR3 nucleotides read TGTGCCAGCTCACCTCGACAGAACCCCCAAGAGACCCAGTACTTC.

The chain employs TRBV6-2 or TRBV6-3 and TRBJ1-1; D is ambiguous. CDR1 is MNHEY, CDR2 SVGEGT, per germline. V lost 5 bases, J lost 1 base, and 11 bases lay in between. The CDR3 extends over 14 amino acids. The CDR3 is CASSLLKGNTEAFF. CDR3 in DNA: TGTGCCAGCAGTCTCCTTAAGGGGAACACTGAAGCTTTCTTT.

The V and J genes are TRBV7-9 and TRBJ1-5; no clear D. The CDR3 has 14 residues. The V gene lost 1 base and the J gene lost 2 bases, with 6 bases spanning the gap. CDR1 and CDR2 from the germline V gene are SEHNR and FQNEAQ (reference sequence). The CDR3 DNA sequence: TGTGCCAGCAGCTTAGTGAAAGGCAATCAGCCCCAGCATTTT. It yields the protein CASSLVKGNQPQHF.

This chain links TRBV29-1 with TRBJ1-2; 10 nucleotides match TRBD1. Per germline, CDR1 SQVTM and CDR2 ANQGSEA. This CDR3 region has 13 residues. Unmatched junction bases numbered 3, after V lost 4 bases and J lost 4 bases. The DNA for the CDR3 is TGCAGCGTTGGACAGGGGGCAGGCTATGGCTACACCTTC. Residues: CSVGQGAGYGYTF. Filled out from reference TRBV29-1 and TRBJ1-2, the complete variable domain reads SAVISQKPSRDICQRGTSLTIQCQVDSQVTMMFWYRQQPGQSLTLIATANQGSEATYESGFVIDKFPISRPNLTFSTLTVSNMSPEDSSIYLCSVGQGAGYGYTFGSGTRLTVV.

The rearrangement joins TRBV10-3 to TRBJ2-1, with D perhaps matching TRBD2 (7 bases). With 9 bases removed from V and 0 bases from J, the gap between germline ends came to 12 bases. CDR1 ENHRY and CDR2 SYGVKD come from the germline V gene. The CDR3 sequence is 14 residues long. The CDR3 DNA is TGTGCCATAAGGGGGGGTAGCTCCTACAATGAGCAGTTCTTC. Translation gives CAIRGGSSYNEQFF.

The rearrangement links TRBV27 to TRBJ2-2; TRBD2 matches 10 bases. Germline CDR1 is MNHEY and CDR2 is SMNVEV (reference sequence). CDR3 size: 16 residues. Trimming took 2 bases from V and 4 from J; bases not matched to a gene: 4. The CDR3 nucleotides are TGTGCCAGCAGTTTAACTAGCGGGGAGACCACCGGGGAGCTGTTTTTT. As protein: CASSLTSGETTGELFF.

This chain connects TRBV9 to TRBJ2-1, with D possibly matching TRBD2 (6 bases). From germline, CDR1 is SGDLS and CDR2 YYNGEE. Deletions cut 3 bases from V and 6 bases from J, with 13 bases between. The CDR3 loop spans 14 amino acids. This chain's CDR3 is CASSAQLATNEQFF. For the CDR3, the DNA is TGTGCCAGCAGCGCTCAACTAGCCACCAATGAGCAGTTCTTC.

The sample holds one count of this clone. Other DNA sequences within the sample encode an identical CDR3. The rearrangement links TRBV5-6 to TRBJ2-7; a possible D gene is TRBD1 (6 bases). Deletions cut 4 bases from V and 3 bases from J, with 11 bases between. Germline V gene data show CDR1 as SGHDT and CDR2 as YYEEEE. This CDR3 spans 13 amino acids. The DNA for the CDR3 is TGTGCCAGCAGCCGCAGGGGCATCTACGAGCAGTACTTC. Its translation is CASSRRGIYEQYF.

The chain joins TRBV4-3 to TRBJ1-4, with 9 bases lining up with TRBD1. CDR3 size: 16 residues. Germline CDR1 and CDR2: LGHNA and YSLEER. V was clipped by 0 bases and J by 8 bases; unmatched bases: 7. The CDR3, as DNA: TGCGCCAGCAGCCAAGATCGGGACAGGGACTGGGAAAAACTGTTTTTT. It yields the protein CASSQDRDRDWEKLFF.

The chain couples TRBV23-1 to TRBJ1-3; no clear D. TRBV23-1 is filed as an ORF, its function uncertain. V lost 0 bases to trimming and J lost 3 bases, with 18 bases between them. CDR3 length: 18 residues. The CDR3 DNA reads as TGCGCCAGCAGTCAATCGCGAAGTCGGCTGCAAAATGGAAACACCATATATTTT. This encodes CASSQSRSRLQNGNTIYF.

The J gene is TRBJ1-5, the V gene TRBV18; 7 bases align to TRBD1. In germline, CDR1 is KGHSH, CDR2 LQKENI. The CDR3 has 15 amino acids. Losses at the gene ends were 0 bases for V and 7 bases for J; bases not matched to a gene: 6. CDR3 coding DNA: TGTGCCAGCTCACCACCAACAGGGGTGGGGCAGCCCCAGCATTTT. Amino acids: CASSPPTGVGQPQHF.

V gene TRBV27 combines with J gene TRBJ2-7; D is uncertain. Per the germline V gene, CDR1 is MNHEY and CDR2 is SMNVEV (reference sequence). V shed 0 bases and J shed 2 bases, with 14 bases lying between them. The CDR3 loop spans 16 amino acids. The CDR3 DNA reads TGTGCCAGCAGTTTATCGTTAGGGTGGCGAGCCTACGAGCAGTACTTC. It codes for CASSLSLGWRAYEQYF.

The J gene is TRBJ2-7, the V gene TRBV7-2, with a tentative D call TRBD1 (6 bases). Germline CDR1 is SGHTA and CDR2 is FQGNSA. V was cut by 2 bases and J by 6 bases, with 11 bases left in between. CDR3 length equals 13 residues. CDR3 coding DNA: TGTGCCAGCAGCTTATCCGGACAGTTCGAGCAGTACTTC. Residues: CASSLSGQFEQYF.

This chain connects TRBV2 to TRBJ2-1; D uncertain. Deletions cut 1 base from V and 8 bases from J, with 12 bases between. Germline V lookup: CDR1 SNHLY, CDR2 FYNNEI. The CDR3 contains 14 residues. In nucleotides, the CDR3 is TGTGCCAGCAGTGAAGAGCCTGGAACTCATGAGCAGTTCTTC. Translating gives CASSEEPGTHEQFF.

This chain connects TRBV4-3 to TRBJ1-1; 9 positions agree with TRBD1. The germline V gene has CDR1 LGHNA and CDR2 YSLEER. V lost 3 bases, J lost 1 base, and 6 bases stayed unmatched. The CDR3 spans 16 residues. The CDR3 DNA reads TGCGCCAGCAGCCAGGACAGGGGTTCGGGGAACACTGAAGCTTTCTTT. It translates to CASSQDRGSGNTEAFF.

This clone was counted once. Here the CDR3 DNA reads TGTGCCAGCAGTTTTGGGAGTTGGACAGGTAAATATAGCAATCAGCCCCAGCATTTT. This gives the protein CASSFGSWTGKYSNQPQHF. The chain has TRBV28 and TRBJ1-5; TRBD1 aligns across 7 bases. With 3 bases clipped from V and 0 bases from J, the junction kept 14 bases outside the gene matches. Germline-derived CDR1 and CDR2 are MDHEN and SYDVKM. CDR3 length: 19 amino acids.

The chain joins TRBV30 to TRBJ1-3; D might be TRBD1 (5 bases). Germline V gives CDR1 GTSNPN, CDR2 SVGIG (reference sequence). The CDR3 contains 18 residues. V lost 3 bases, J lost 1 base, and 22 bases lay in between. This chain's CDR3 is CAWRSSGTQITSGNTIYF. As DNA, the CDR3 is TGTGCCTGGAGATCCTCGGGGACGCAGATCACGTCTGGAAACACCATATATTTT.

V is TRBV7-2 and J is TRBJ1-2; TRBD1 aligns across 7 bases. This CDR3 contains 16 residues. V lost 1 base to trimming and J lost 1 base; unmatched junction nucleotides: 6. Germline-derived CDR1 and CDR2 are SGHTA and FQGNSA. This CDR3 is CASSLESGGSNYGYTF. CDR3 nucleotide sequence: TGTGCCAGCAGCTTAGAGTCAGGGGGAAGTAACTATGGCTACACCTTC. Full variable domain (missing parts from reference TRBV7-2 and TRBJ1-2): GAGVSQSPSNKVTEKGKDVELRCDPISGHTALYWYRQSLGQGLEFLIYFQGNSAPDKSGLPSDRFSAERTGGSVSTLTIQRTQQEDSAVYLCASSLESGGSNYGYTFGSGTRLTVV.

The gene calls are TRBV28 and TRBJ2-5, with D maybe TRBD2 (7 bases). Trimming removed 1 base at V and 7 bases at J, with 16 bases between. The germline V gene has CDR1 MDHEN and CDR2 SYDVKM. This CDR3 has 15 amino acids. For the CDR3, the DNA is TGTGCCAGCAGTTTATCCGGGGGGCCCGGGGGGACCCAGTACTTC. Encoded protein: CASSLSGGPGGTQYF.

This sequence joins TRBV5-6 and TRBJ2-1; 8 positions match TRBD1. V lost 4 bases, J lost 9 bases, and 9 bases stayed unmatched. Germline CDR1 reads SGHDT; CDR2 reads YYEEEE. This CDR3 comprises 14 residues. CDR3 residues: CASSPGQGALEQFF. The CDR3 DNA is TGTGCCAGCAGCCCTGGACAGGGAGCTCTTGAGCAGTTCTTC. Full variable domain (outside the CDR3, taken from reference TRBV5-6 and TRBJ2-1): DAGVTQSPTHLIKTRGQQVTLRCSPKSGHDTVSWYQQALGQGPQFIFQYYEEEERQRGNFPDRFSGHQFPNYSSELNVNALLLGDSALYLCASSPGQGALEQFFGPGTRLTVL.

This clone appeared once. The CDR3 reads CASSSSGTTGELFF. CDR3 DNA: TGTGCCAGCAGCTCCTCGGGGACCACCGGGGAGCTGTTTTTT. This chain joins TRBV7-9 and TRBJ2-2; tentatively, D is TRBD1 or TRBD2 (5 bases each). The CDR3 runs to 14 residues. With 4 bases removed from V and 4 bases from J, the gap between germline ends came to 10 bases. In germline, CDR1 is SEHNR, CDR2 FQNEAQ (reference sequence).

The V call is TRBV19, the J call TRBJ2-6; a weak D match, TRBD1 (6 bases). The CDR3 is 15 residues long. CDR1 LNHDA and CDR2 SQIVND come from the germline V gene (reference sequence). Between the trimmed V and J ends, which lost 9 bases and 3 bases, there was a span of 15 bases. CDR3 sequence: CASSTGEIGANVLTF. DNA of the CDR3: TGTGCCAGCTCGACAGGCGAAATTGGGGCCAACGTCCTGACTTTC. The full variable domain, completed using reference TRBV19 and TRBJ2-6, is DGGITQSPKYLFRKEGQNVTLSCEQNLNHDAMYWYRQDPGQGLRLIYYSQIVNDFQKGDIAEGYSVSREKKESFPLTVTSAQKNPTAFYLCASSTGEIGANVLTFGAGSRLTVL.

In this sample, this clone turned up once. CDR3 in DNA: TGTGCCAGCAGCCATACCGGACAGGGAACTTACGAGCAGTACTTC. It encodes CASSHTGQGTYEQYF. The chain has TRBV7-9 and TRBJ2-7; 8 bases are a match to TRBD1. The CDR3 loop spans 15 amino acids. After removal of 5 bases from V and 4 bases from J, the junction contained 10 bases not matched to a gene. Germline CDR1 SEHNR, CDR2 FQNEAQ (reference sequence).

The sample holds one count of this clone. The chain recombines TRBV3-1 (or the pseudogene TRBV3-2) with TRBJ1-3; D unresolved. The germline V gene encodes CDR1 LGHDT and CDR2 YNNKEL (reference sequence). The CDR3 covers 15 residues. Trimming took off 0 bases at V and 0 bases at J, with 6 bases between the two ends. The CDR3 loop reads CASSQDLASGNTIYF. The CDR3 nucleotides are TGTGCCAGCAGCCAAGATTTGGCCTCTGGAAACACCATATATTTT.